This TCR beta chain was profiled in a study of cytomegalovirus exposure and HLA in healthy donors. Use of 60 Vbeta and 13 Jbeta primers characterized the PCR. Some clones are missing from TCRdb's copy, which holds only in-frame ones; the method was immunoSEQ multiplex PCR. Of about 190,000 clones listed, 70% to 80% were seen once; the top ten hold about 1.4%. This clonotype was sampled from a woman aged 45-65 years in good health and CMV-seronegative. Sequences were obtained from PBMCs.

The CDR3 is CASSFRAGGTGANVLTF. For the CDR3, the DNA is TGTGCCAGCAGTTTTAGGGCAGGGGGCACTGGGGCCAACGTCCTGACTTTC. This chain links TRBV27 with TRBJ2-6; 8 bases agree with TRBD1. Trimming cost V 3 bases and J 2 bases; bases outside gene matches: 6. This CDR3 has 17 residues. CDR1 and CDR2 from the germline V gene are MNHEY and SMNVEV (reference sequence). Supplemented by reference TRBV27 and TRBJ2-6, the full variable domain reads EAQVTQNPRYLITVTGKKLTVTCSQNMNHEYMSWYRQDPGLGLRQIYYSMNVEVTDKGDVPEGYKVSRKEKRNFPLILESPSPNQTSLYFCASSFRAGGTGANVLTFGAGSRLTVL.